Shown below are 6 T cell receptor beta chains from a single sample sequenced in a study of cytomegalovirus exposure and HLA in healthy donors. Use of 60 Vbeta and 13 Jbeta primers characterized the PCR. Sequencing used immunoSEQ multiplex PCR; TCRdb keeps in-frame clones, though not all of them. The sample has around 110,000 clones; around 64% are singletons. The specimen sequenced was PBMCs. Receptors were obtained from a man under 40 in good health and CMV-seropositive.

The genes are TRBV7-2 and TRBJ2-3, with 7 bases fitting TRBD2. This CDR3 spans 15 amino acids. Germline lookup yields CDR1 SGHTA and CDR2 FQGNSA. V was clipped by 5 bases and J by 2 bases; unmatched bases: 7. CDR3 sequence: CASSQVAGFTDTQYF. The CDR3 nucleotides are TGTGCCAGCAGCCAGGTAGCGGGCTTCACAGATACGCAGTATTTT.

This clone showed up just a few times. The chain uses TRBV5-6 and TRBJ1-1, with D possibly TRBD1 on 6 matching bases. The V end lost 3 bases, the J end lost 5 bases, and 11 bases lay between the germline ends. This CDR3 spans 13 amino acids. Germline V gives CDR1 SGHDT, CDR2 YYEEEE. The CDR3 region has the DNA TGTGCCAGCAGCTGGACAGTAGGAACTGAAGCTTTCTTT. This gives the protein CASSWTVGTEAFF.

The CDR3 DNA follows: TGTGCCAGCAGTGAAACCCCGTCGGGGGAAAATGAAAAACTGTTTTTT. Amino acid sequence: CASSETPSGENEKLFF. V is TRBV25-1 and J is TRBJ1-4; tentatively, D is TRBD1 (5 bases). Germline V lookup: CDR1 MGHDK, CDR2 SYGVNS. The CDR3 has 16 amino acids. Trimming cost V 2 bases and J 5 bases, with 15 bases left between them.

This chain connects TRBV6-5 to TRBJ1-1, with a tentative D call TRBD1 (6 bases). Trimming stripped 8 bases from V and 5 bases from J, with 12 bases between. Germline assignment: CDR1 MNHEY and CDR2 SVGAGI. There are 12 residues in the CDR3. The CDR3 loop is CASGQIGTEAFF. DNA for the CDR3: TGTGCCAGCGGACAGATCGGAACTGAAGCTTTCTTT.

The CDR3 region is CASSLGAYEQYF. CDR3 nucleotide sequence: TGTGCCAGCAGCTTAGGCGCCTACGAGCAGTACTTC. The J gene is TRBJ2-7, the V gene TRBV7-9, with D unresolved. The germline V gene encodes CDR1 SEHNR and CDR2 FQNEAQ (reference sequence). CDR3 size: 12 residues. V was pared by 1 base and J by 2 bases, with 3 bases between.

This clone was seen ten or more times. The V gene is TRBV5-6, the J gene TRBJ1-2, with 7 bases lining up with TRBD1. J was trimmed by 4 bases and V by 0 bases; bases with no gene match: 6. Looked up from germline, CDR1 is SGHDT and CDR2 is YYEEEE. The CDR3 is made up of 15 amino acids. The DNA for the CDR3 is TGTGCCAGCAGCTTGGGACAGGGAGACACCTATGGCTACACCTTC. Translating gives CASSLGQGDTYGYTF.